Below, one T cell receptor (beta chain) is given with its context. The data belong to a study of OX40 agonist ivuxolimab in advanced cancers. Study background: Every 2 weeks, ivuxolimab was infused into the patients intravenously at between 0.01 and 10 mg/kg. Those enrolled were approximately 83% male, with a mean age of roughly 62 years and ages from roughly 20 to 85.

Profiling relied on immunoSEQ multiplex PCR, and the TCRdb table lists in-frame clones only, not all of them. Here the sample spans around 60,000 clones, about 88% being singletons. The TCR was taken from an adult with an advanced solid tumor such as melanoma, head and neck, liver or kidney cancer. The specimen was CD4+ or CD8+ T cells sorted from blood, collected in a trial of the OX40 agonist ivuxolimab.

The CDR3 DNA sequence: TGTGCCAGCAGCTCGGGGGGTACCGGGGAGCTGTTTTTT. It codes for CASSSGGTGELFF. V gene TRBV6-5 combines with J gene TRBJ2-2, with 7 nucleotides matching TRBD2. V shed 6 bases, J shed 5 bases, and the junction held 3 bases outside the gene matches. Germline V gives CDR1 MNHEY, CDR2 SVGAGI. The length of the CDR3 is 13 residues.